Listed below are T cell receptor beta chains from one sample, sequenced in a study of shared clonotypes between healthy human individuals. The assay was immunoSEQ multiplex PCR, and TCRdb's table has in-frame clones only and misses some. The table lists more than 550,000 clones, 72% of them singletons, with about 1.8% in the top ten. The sequenced material came from memory CD4+ T cells sorted from blood. The receptors here all came from a woman aged 30 to 39 in good health. Each CDR3 is given with its conserved first and last residue. Fields, in order: V gene, clone size, J gene, D gene, CDR3 protein, CDR3 DNA. D genes are given only for firm matches. Expanded clones are given a class, and other clones once, few, many or no size at all.

V gene: TRBV27; clone size: .; J gene: TRBJ2-7; D gene: TRBD2; CDR3 protein: CASSLKWGGSYEQYF; CDR3 DNA: TGTGCCAGCAGTTTAAAATGGGGGGGCTCCTACGAGCAGTACTTC
V gene: TRBV5-1; clone size: .; J gene: TRBJ2-5; D gene: TRBD2; CDR3 protein: CASSLGSSGRGQETQYF; CDR3 DNA: TGCGCCAGCAGCTTGGGGTCCAGCGGGAGAGGCCAAGAGACCCAGTACTTC
V gene: TRBV28; clone size: .; J gene: TRBJ2-4; D gene: .; CDR3 protein: CASSSKNIQYF; CDR3 DNA: TGTGCCAGCAGTTCCAAAAACATTCAGTACTTC
V gene: TRBV19; clone size: .; J gene: TRBJ2-5; D gene: TRBD2; CDR3 protein: CASRGLAGREETQYF; CDR3 DNA: TGTGCCAGTAGGGGGTTAGCGGGACGGGAAGAGACCCAGTACTTC
V gene: TRBV5-1; clone size: .; J gene: TRBJ2-7; D gene: .; CDR3 protein: CASSYTGTTVSQQYF; CDR3 DNA: TGCGCCAGCAGCTACACCGGGACGACGGTGAGTCAGCAGTACTTC
V gene: TRBV6-1; clone size: .; J gene: TRBJ1-5; D gene: TRBD1; CDR3 protein: CASSEGQGESGQPQHF; CDR3 DNA: TGTGCCAGCAGTGAAGGACAGGGGGAATCGGGACAGCCCCAGCATTTT
V gene: TRBV11-2; clone size: .; J gene: TRBJ2-1; D gene: .; CDR3 protein: CASSYSAYNEQFF; CDR3 DNA: TGTGCCAGCAGCTACTCAGCATACAATGAGCAGTTCTTC
V gene: TRBV28; clone size: .; J gene: TRBJ2-1; D gene: TRBD2; CDR3 protein: CASTPPRGLAGNNEQFF; CDR3 DNA: TGTGCCAGCACCCCCCCCCGGGGACTAGCGGGGAACAATGAGCAGTTCTTC
V gene: TRBV28; clone size: few; J gene: TRBJ1-2; D gene: .; CDR3 protein: CASSPALRVGGYTF; CDR3 DNA: TGTGCCAGCAGTCCGGCACTTCGGGTAGGCGGCTACACCTTC
V gene: TRBV7-9; clone size: .; J gene: TRBJ2-3; D gene: .; CDR3 protein: CASSSDRGTDTQYF; CDR3 DNA: TGTGCCAGCAGCTCAGACCGAGGCACAGATACGCAGTATTTT
V gene: TRBV7-2; clone size: .; J gene: TRBJ2-1; D gene: .; CDR3 protein: CASSRRGPNEQFF; CDR3 DNA: TGTGCCAGCAGCCGCCGGGGGCCGAATGAGCAGTTCTTC
V gene: TRBV5-1; clone size: .; J gene: TRBJ1-2; D gene: .; CDR3 protein: CASSLAGYGYTF; CDR3 DNA: TGCGCCAGCAGCTTGGCAGGCTATGGCTACACCTTC
V gene: TRBV2; clone size: .; J gene: TRBJ1-5; D gene: .; CDR3 protein: CASSAVSTSKGAQPQHF; CDR3 DNA: TGTGCCAGCAGTGCGGTATCGACATCCAAAGGCGCGCAGCCCCAGCATTTT
V gene: TRBV30; clone size: .; J gene: TRBJ2-5; D gene: .; CDR3 protein: CAWSVRFGETQYF; CDR3 DNA: TGTGCCTGGAGTGTACGTTTTGGAGAGACCCAGTACTTC
V gene: TRBV29-1; clone size: few; J gene: TRBJ2-5; D gene: .; CDR3 protein: CSVEIADNQETQYF; CDR3 DNA: TGCAGCGTGGAAATAGCGGATAACCAAGAGACCCAGTACTTC
V gene: TRBV7-2; clone size: .; J gene: TRBJ2-3; D gene: TRBD2; CDR3 protein: CASSLGLAVDTQYF; CDR3 DNA: TGTGCCAGCAGCTTGGGACTAGCGGTGGATACGCAGTATTTT
V gene: TRBV7-6; clone size: few; J gene: TRBJ2-1; D gene: TRBD1; CDR3 protein: CASSRTGNEQFF; CDR3 DNA: TGTGCCAGCAGCAGGACAGGGAATGAGCAGTTCTTC
V gene: TRBV7-8; clone size: once; J gene: TRBJ2-1; D gene: TRBD1; CDR3 protein: CASSLAGTGPFGEQFF; CDR3 DNA: TGTGCCAGCAGCCTTGCCGGGACAGGGCCTTTCGGTGAGCAGTTCTTC
V gene: TRBV5-5; clone size: .; J gene: TRBJ1-1; D gene: .; CDR3 protein: CASSLVYMNTEAFF; CDR3 DNA: TGTGCCAGCAGCTTGGTTTATATGAACACTGAAGCTTTCTTT
V gene: TRBV10-2; clone size: few; J gene: TRBJ1-5; D gene: .; CDR3 protein: CASRRGLGSNQPQHF; CDR3 DNA: TGCGCCAGCAGGCGGGGCTTGGGGAGCAATCAGCCCCAGCATTTT
V gene: TRBV5-1; clone size: .; J gene: TRBJ2-1; D gene: .; CDR3 protein: CANRRDGDYNEQFF; CDR3 DNA: TGCGCCAACAGGAGGGACGGAGACTACAATGAGCAGTTCTTC
V gene: TRBV20-1; clone size: few; J gene: TRBJ2-1; D gene: .; CDR3 protein: CSANSGTIGFF; CDR3 DNA: TGCAGTGCTAACTCAGGGACCATCGGCTTCTTC
V gene: TRBV4-2; clone size: .; J gene: TRBJ1-2; D gene: TRBD1; CDR3 protein: CASSPDRDNYGYTF; CDR3 DNA: TGTGCCAGCAGTCCCGACAGGGACAACTATGGCTACACCTTC
V gene: TRBV27; clone size: .; J gene: TRBJ2-7; D gene: .; CDR3 protein: CASSKGWDYEQYF; CDR3 DNA: TGTGCCAGCAGTAAGGGGTGGGACTACGAGCAGTACTTC
V gene: TRBV28; clone size: .; J gene: TRBJ2-7; D gene: TRBD2; CDR3 protein: CASIKTSGSTYEQYF; CDR3 DNA: TGTGCCAGCATCAAGACTAGCGGGAGTACCTACGAGCAGTACTTC
V gene: TRBV6-1; clone size: many; J gene: TRBJ2-5; D gene: .; CDR3 protein: CASSVAVLQETQYF; CDR3 DNA: TGTGCCAGCAGTGTAGCGGTACTACAAGAGACCCAGTACTTC
V gene: TRBV9; clone size: many; J gene: TRBJ2-7; D gene: .; CDR3 protein: CASSPHLGLPEQYF; CDR3 DNA: TGTGCCAGCAGCCCTCACTTGGGGCTTCCAGAGCAGTACTTC
V gene: TRBV19; clone size: few; J gene: TRBJ1-5; D gene: .; CDR3 protein: CASTSWGRGPGQPQHF; CDR3 DNA: TGTGCCAGTACCTCGTGGGGCAGGGGTCCGGGGCAGCCCCAGCATTTT
V gene: TRBV19; clone size: many; J gene: TRBJ2-3; D gene: .; CDR3 protein: CASTPFGTSTDTQYF; CDR3 DNA: TGTGCCAGTACCCCCTTTGGGACGAGCACAGATACGCAGTATTTT
V gene: TRBV10-3; clone size: .; J gene: TRBJ2-2; D gene: TRBD2; CDR3 protein: CAISSGREVVGELFF; CDR3 DNA: TGTGCCATCTCTAGCGGGAGGGAGGTTGTCGGGGAGCTGTTTTTT
V gene: TRBV9; clone size: few; J gene: TRBJ2-3; D gene: TRBD1; CDR3 protein: CASSATGGGTDTQYF; CDR3 DNA: TGTGCCAGCAGCGCGACAGGGGGCGGCACAGATACGCAGTATTTT
V gene: TRBV7-9; clone size: .; J gene: TRBJ2-3; D gene: TRBD2; CDR3 protein: CASSRSGRAGNTQYF; CDR3 DNA: TGTGCCAGCAGCCGTAGCGGGAGGGCTGGAAATACGCAGTATTTT